This T cell receptor (beta chain) was identified in a study of metastatic and nonmetastatic thyroid tumors. TCRdb called clones again from the PCR reads with MiXCR. The repertoire has about 16,000 clones, around 23% of them found once; the top ten carry 15%. CDR1 and CDR2 from the germline V gene are SNHLY and FYNNEI. The V end lost 3 bases, the J end lost 11 bases, and 14 bases lay between the germline ends. The CDR3 totals 13 residues. This clone was found a few times. Treatment of any kind had been given to no patient before thyroid surgery. The sequenced material came from adjacent normal tissue. The genes are TRBV2 and TRBJ1-5; a possible D gene is TRBD1 (5 bases). The source is a female donor with papillary thyroid cancer or a benign thyroid nodule (not recorded which). Some clones in this sample may be carry-over from other donors' samples. The CDR3 DNA follows: TGTGCCAGCAGTGACGATGGGGGTTGGGCCCAGCATTTT. Translated: CASSDDGGWAQHF. Using reference TRBV2 and TRBJ1-5 for the parts outside the CDR3, the full variable domain is EPEVTQTPSHQVTQMGQEVILRCVPISNHLYFYWYRQILGQKVEFLVSFYNNEISEKSEIFDDQFSVERPDGSNFTLKIRSTKLEDSAMYFCASSDDGGWAQHFGDGTRLSIL.